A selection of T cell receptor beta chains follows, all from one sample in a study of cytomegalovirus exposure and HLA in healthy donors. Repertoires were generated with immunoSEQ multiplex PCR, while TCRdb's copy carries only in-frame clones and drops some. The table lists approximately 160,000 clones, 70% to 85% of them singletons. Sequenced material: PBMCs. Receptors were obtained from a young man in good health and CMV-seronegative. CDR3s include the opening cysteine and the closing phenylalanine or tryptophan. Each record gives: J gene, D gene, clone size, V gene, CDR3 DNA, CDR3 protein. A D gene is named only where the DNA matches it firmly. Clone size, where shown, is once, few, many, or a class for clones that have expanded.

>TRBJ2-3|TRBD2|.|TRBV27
TGTGCCAGCAGTTCGATCTCCCCGGGACTAGCGGGTGCCAGCACAGATACGCAGTATTTT
CASSSISPGLAGASTDTQYF
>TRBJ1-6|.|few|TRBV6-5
TGTGCCAGTTATTCATTTCGGTCACCCCTCCACTTT
CASYSFRSPLHF
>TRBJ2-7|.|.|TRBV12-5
TGTGCTAGTGGCCTAACCTACGAGCAGTACTTC
CASGLTYEQYF
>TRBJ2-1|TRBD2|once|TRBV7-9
TGTGCCAGCAGCTTTACCCTAGCGGGAAGTGCGAGTGAGCAGTTCTTC
CASSFTLAGSASEQFF
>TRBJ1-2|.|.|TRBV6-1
TGTGCCAGCAGTGAACCCGGAGGGTACGGCTACACCTTC
CASSEPGGYGYTF
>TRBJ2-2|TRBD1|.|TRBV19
TGTGCCAGTAGCCCGGGGACAGGGGACACCGGGGAGCTGTTTTTT
CASSPGTGDTGELFF
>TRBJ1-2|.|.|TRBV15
TGTGCCACCAGCAGAGATGGGGGGTGGGAGCCCTATGGCTACACCTTC
CATSRDGGWEPYGYTF
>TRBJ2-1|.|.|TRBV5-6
TGTGCCAGCAGCTGGGTAGGGAGCTCCTACAATGAGCAGTTCTTC
CASSWVGSSYNEQFF
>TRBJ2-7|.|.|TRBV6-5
TGTGCCAGCAGTTCAATAGCGGAAACGGGGGAGCAGTACTTC
CASSSIAETGEQYF
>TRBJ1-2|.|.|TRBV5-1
TGCGCCAGCAGCGGCAGGTTGGGCTATGGCTACACCTTC
CASSGRLGYGYTF
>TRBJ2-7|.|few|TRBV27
TGTGCCAGCAAGGAGACAGAGGTTGCCTCCGAGCAGTACTTC
CASKETEVASEQYF
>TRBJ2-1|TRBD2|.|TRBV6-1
TGTGCCAGCAGTAACCAACCGGGACTAGGAAATGAGCAGTTCTTC
CASSNQPGLGNEQFF
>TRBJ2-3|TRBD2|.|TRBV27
TGTGCCAGCAGCCGGGGAGGGAGCACAGATACGCAGTATTTT
CASSRGGSTDTQYF
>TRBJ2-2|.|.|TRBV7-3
TGTGCCAGCAGCGCCATGCCAGGAGGCGGGGAGCTGTTTTTT
CASSAMPGGGELFF
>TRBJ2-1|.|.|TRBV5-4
TGTGCCAGCAGCCCCTCGGACTACTACAATGAGCAGTTCTTC
CASSPSDYYNEQFF
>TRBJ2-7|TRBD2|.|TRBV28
TGTGCCAGCAGTGGCCGTTGGTCTAGCGGGAGAGGTGAGCAGTACTTC
CASSGRWSSGRGEQYF
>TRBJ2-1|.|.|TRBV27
TGTGCCAGCAGTTTAGGTGGGCTTAATGAGCAGTTCTTC
CASSLGGLNEQFF
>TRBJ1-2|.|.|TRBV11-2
TGTGCCAGCAGCTTAGTCGGGAGTACCAATGGCTACACCTTC
CASSLVGSTNGYTF
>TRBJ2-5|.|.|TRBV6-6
TGTGCCAGCAGCCGACAGGCGGAAAACGTTGAGACCCAGTACTTC
CASSRQAENVETQYF
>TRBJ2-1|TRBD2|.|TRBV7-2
TGTGCCAGCAGCTTAGATATGGCGGGGGGGCGGTACAATGAGCAGTTCTTC
CASSLDMAGGRYNEQFF
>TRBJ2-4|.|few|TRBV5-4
TGTGCCAGCAGCTCAGGACAGCAAAACATTCAGTACTTC
CASSSGQQNIQYF
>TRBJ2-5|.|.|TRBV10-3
TGTGCCATCAGTGTAGGACAGAAGGAGACCCAGTACTTC
CAISVGQKETQYF
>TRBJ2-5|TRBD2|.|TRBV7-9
TGTGCCAGCAGCGAGACTAGCGGGGGGGTGGAGACCCAGTACTTC
CASSETSGGVETQYF
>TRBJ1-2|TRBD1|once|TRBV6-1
TGTGCCAGCAGTGTTGACAGGGGGAGGTTTAACTATGGCTACACCTTC
CASSVDRGRFNYGYTF
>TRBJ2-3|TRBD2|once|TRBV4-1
TGCGCCAGCAGCCAAGGGGGACTAGCGGGAGCAGATACGCAGTATTTT
CASSQGGLAGADTQYF
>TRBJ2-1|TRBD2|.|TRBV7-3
TGTGCCAGCAGCTTAGGAGTCGGACTAGAGGGGAATGAGCAGTTCTTC
CASSLGVGLEGNEQFF